These 20 T cell receptor beta chains were all obtained from the same sample, sequenced in a study of blood T cell repertoires in COVID-19. Clones were read by immunoSEQ multiplex PCR, and TCRdb kept only the in-frame ones, dropping some. The data contain about 120,000 clones, 70% to 90% of them singletons. Sequenced material: peripheral blood. These receptors were taken from a woman of 80 years or more with acute or convalescent COVID-19.

The rearrangement joins TRBV10-1 to TRBJ2-3, with a possible D match to TRBD1 (5 bases). Looked up from germline, CDR1 is WNHNN and CDR2 is SYGVQD (reference sequence). Trimming took off 6 bases at V and 0 bases at J, with 13 bases between the two ends. The CDR3 consists of 15 residues. The CDR3 reads CASSQGLGSTDTQYF. Here the CDR3 DNA reads TGCGCCAGCAGCCAGGGATTAGGGAGCACAGATACGCAGTATTTT.

V is TRBV24-1 and J is TRBJ2-1; D is unclear. Germline values: CDR1 KGHDR, CDR2 SFDVKD. The V and J ends lost 4 bases and 15 bases respectively, with 9 bases between them. The CDR3 runs 10 residues. The CDR3 coding sequence is TGTGCCACCAGTGACATAAACTGGTTCTTC. This gives the protein CATSDINWFF.

This clone came up a few times. The chain links TRBV28 to TRBJ2-7, with 13 bases aligning to TRBD2. Germline loops: CDR1 MDHEN, CDR2 SYDVKM. This CDR3 is 18 amino acids long. V trimming: 8 bases; J trimming: 3 bases; junction bases outside the gene matches: 16. In DNA form, the CDR3 reads TGTGCCAGCTTATCCGACAGATCGACTAGCGGGAGGCTCTACGAGCAGTACTTC. It is translated as CASLSDRSTSGRLYEQYF.

The chain is built from TRBV21-1 and TRBJ1-2; TRBD1 was called by the table and not checked on the DNA. TRBV21-1 is listed as a pseudogene. This CDR3 comprises 16 residues. As DNA, the CDR3 is TGTGCCAGCAGCAAAGTCGCAGGGGGAGTTAACTATGGCTACACCTTC. It specifies CASSKVAGGVNYGYTF.

The chain has TRBV19 and TRBJ2-7, with TRBD1 identical over 7 bases. The CDR3 has 16 amino acids. Per the germline V gene, CDR1 is LNHDA and CDR2 is SQIVND (reference sequence). V shed 0 bases, J shed 2 bases, and the junction held 7 bases outside the gene matches. DNA of the CDR3: TGTGCCAGTAGTATAGATCCACAGGGGCCCACCTACGAGCAGTACTTC. This encodes CASSIDPQGPTYEQYF.

The chain is built from TRBV15 and TRBJ2-3; 8 nucleotides agree with TRBD2. The CDR3 covers 14 residues. Germline V CDR1 and CDR2: LNHNV, YYDKDF (reference sequence). The trim removed 5 bases at V and 3 bases at J, leaving 4 bases unmatched. CDR3 DNA sequence: TGTGCCACCAGCGGCGGGGGGCTGACAGATACGCAGTATTTT. It specifies CATSGGGLTDTQYF.

This clone has only a few counts. The rearrangement links TRBV7-2 to TRBJ1-2; 7 positions agree with TRBD1. V was pared by 5 bases and J by 7 bases, with 10 bases of the junction left unmatched. The CDR3 is 14 residues long. The germline gives CDR1 SGHTA, CDR2 FQGNSA. CDR3: CASSADRERSGYTF. For the CDR3, the DNA is TGTGCCAGCAGCGCCGACAGGGAACGGTCTGGCTACACCTTC.

This chain connects TRBV9 to TRBJ2-3, with TRBD2 identical over 9 bases. The V segment lost 6 bases and the J segment 5 bases; nucleotides outside the gene matches: 10. This CDR3 spans 15 amino acids. CDR1 is SGDLS and CDR2 is YYNGEE in the germline V gene. The CDR3 bases are TGTGCCAGCACCCCGGGACTAGCAGTCCGAGATACGCAGTATTTT. It yields the protein CASTPGLAVRDTQYF.

The chain carries TRBV20-1 and TRBJ2-2, with 7 bases that match TRBD2. The CDR3 extends over 15 amino acids. From germline, CDR1 is DFQATT and CDR2 SNEGSKA (reference sequence). Trimming removed 3 bases from V and 1 base from J; junction bases left unmatched: 5. CDR3 coding DNA: TGCAGTGCTAGTGTGGGAGGGATGAACACCGGGGAGCTGTTTTTT. It yields the protein CSASVGGMNTGELFF.

The rearrangement links TRBV3-1 (or the pseudogene TRBV3-2) to TRBJ2-3, with 8 bases aligning to TRBD2. The CDR3 covers 15 residues. Germline values: CDR1 LGHDT, CDR2 YNNKEL (reference sequence). Unmatched junction bases numbered 2, after V lost 0 bases and J lost 3 bases. This CDR3 reads CASSQETSGTDTQYF. The CDR3 DNA follows: TGTGCCAGCAGCCAAGAAACTAGCGGTACAGATACGCAGTATTTT.

The genes are TRBV3-1 (or the pseudogene TRBV3-2) and TRBJ1-6, with D uncertain. The V end lost 3 bases, the J end lost 10 bases, and 7 bases lay between the germline ends. The CDR3 is 12 amino acids. Germline V CDR1 and CDR2: LGHDT, YNNKEL (reference sequence). The DNA of the CDR3 is TGTGCCAGCAGCCAGCCGCAGTCACCCCTCCACTTT. It is translated as CASSQPQSPLHF.

This chain links TRBV19 with TRBJ1-5; TRBD1 aligns across 8 bases. Germline loops: CDR1 LNHDA, CDR2 SQIVND (reference sequence). This CDR3 comprises 18 residues. V lost 4 bases to trimming and J lost 5 bases; unmatched junction nucleotides: 16. In DNA form, the CDR3 reads TGTGCCAGTAGTAGACAGCCCCGGACAGGGAGCACCTATCAGCCCCAGCATTTT. Its protein is CASSRQPRTGSTYQPQHF.

V usage is TRBV27 and J usage is TRBJ2-1; the match to TRBD2 covers 10 bases. CDR3 length equals 17 residues. V trimming: 6 bases; J trimming: 3 bases; junction bases outside the gene matches: 11. Germline CDR1 reads MNHEY; CDR2 reads SMNVEV (reference sequence). CDR3: CASSRGPLAGDYNEQFF. Written as DNA, the CDR3 is TGTGCCAGCAGCCGGGGGCCGCTAGCGGGAGACTACAATGAGCAGTTCTTC.

The CDR3 bases are TGTGCCAGCTCACCGGGACAGGACTCCAGCTACACCTTC. Translation: CASSPGQDSSYTF. V is TRBV18 and J is TRBJ1-2; 8 bases are shared with TRBD1. Germline CDR1 and CDR2: KGHSH and LQKENI. The CDR3 spans 13 residues. V lost 3 bases, J lost 9 bases, and 6 bases stayed unmatched. The variable domain in full, with the rest retrieved from reference TRBV18 and TRBJ1-2, is NAGVMQNPRHLVRRRGQEARLRCSPMKGHSHVYWYRQLPEEGLKFMVYLQKENIIDESGMPKERFSAEFPKEGPSILRIQQVVRGDSAAYFCASSPGQDSSYTFGSGTRLTVV.

The chain couples TRBV6-5 to TRBJ1-6, with D perhaps matching TRBD1 (5 bases). V shed 7 bases and J shed 7 bases, with 11 bases lying between them. The germline V gene encodes CDR1 MNHEY and CDR2 SVGAGI. The CDR3 totals 13 residues. The CDR3 bases are TGTGCCAGCACTAGGGAGGGGAATTCACCCCTCCACTTT. This encodes CASTREGNSPLHF.

The chain carries TRBV2 and TRBJ1-6, with D hard to call. Trimming stripped 5 bases from V and 10 bases from J, with 9 bases between. CDR1 is SNHLY and CDR2 is FYNNEI in the germline V gene. The CDR3 extends over 12 amino acids. As DNA, the CDR3 is TGTGCCAGCAGTTTGCCTGGCTCACCCCTCCACTTT. This codes for CASSLPGSPLHF.

This rearrangement joins TRBV2 to TRBJ2-5; 7 positions agree with TRBD2. The CDR3 totals 16 residues. Germline V gene sequence: CDR1 SNHLY, CDR2 FYNNEI. Trimming at V came to 5 bases and at J to 2 bases, leaving 11 bases not matched to a gene. This chain's CDR3 is CASSRMSGAIQETQYF. CDR3 in DNA: TGTGCCAGCAGTCGGATGAGCGGGGCAATTCAAGAGACCCAGTACTTC.

This chain links TRBV5-1 with TRBJ2-7; 8 positions match TRBD2. J lost 7 bases, V lost 1 base, and 7 bases had no gene match. The CDR3 extends over 14 amino acids. The germline gives CDR1 SGHRS, CDR2 YFSETQ. The CDR3 bases are TGCGCCAGCAGCTTGCCGACCGGCGGGGGGGAGCAGTACTTC. This sequence encodes CASSLPTGGGEQYF.

V usage is TRBV27 and J usage is TRBJ2-7; 8 nucleotides match TRBD2. The CDR3 runs to 15 residues. J gave up 2 bases and V 8 bases, and 11 bases lay outside the gene matches. Germline CDR1 and CDR2: MNHEY and SMNVEV (reference sequence). The CDR3 sequence: CASGRTSQGPYEQYF. For the CDR3, the DNA is TGTGCCAGCGGAAGGACTAGCCAAGGTCCCTACGAGCAGTACTTC.

The chain links TRBV10-3 to TRBJ2-5; D gene unclear. This CDR3 spans 11 amino acids. V was shortened by 6 bases and J by 3 bases, with 5 bases between the two germline ends. In germline, CDR1 is ENHRY, CDR2 SYGVKD. The CDR3 bases are TGTGCCATCAGACACGAAGAGACCCAGTACTTC. It codes for CAIRHEETQYF.